These 32 T cell receptor beta chains were all obtained from the same sample, sequenced in a study of blood T cell repertoires in COVID-19. Here immunoSEQ multiplex PCR was the method, and the copy in TCRdb shows in-frame clones only, minus some. The table lists fewer than 250,000 clones, around 85% of them singletons. What was sequenced was peripheral blood. These receptors came from a man between 60 and 70 years old with COVID-19, enrolled during active disease.

This chain links TRBV19 with TRBJ1-6; perhaps TRBD1 as D (6 bases). Trimming cost V 4 bases and J 5 bases, with 9 bases left between them. The length of the CDR3 is 14 residues. Per the germline V gene, CDR1 is LNHDA and CDR2 is SQIVND (reference sequence). As DNA, the CDR3 is TGTGCCAGTAGTACATGGACAGATAATTCACCCCTCCACTTT. Its translation: CASSTWTDNSPLHF.

The rearrangement uses TRBV9 and TRBJ2-7; the D is unclear. The germline V gene has CDR1 SGDLS and CDR2 YYNGEE. The V gene lost 0 bases and the J gene lost 2 bases, with 9 bases spanning the gap. The CDR3 runs to 14 residues. The CDR3 bases are TGTGCCAGCAGCGTAGAACAGAGTACCTACGAGCAGTACTTC. It is translated as CASSVEQSTYEQYF.

The V call is TRBV4-3, the J call TRBJ2-2, with D perhaps TRBD2 (6 bases). V lost 1 base, J lost 5 bases, and 17 bases lay in between. Germline V gene lookup returns CDR1 LGHNA and CDR2 YSLEER. This CDR3 spans 17 amino acids. Here the CDR3 DNA reads TGCGCCAGCAGCCAAGGGACTGGTGCGGGAAGGACCGGGGAGCTGTTTTTT. It is translated as CASSQGTGAGRTGELFF.

The DNA of the CDR3 is TGTGCCAGCAGCGTAGACCCGGGACAGGGGTCCTACGAGCAGTACTTC. It encodes CASSVDPGQGSYEQYF. The chain carries TRBV9 and TRBJ2-7; 10 bases agree with TRBD1. Germline V gene sequence: CDR1 SGDLS, CDR2 YYNGEE. With 0 bases clipped from V and 1 base from J, the junction kept 4 bases outside the gene matches. The CDR3 is 16 residues long.

The J gene is TRBJ2-7, the V gene TRBV9; D possibly corresponds to TRBD2 (6 bases). V was shortened by 2 bases and J by 2 bases, with 11 bases between the two germline ends. The CDR3 covers 14 residues. Germline-derived CDR1 and CDR2 are SGDLS and YYNGEE. DNA for the CDR3: TGTGCCAGCAGCGTTAGCGGAGACACCTACGAGCAGTACTTC. Its protein is CASSVSGDTYEQYF.

This clone turned up a few times. The CDR3 protein is CASSGWYEQYF. As DNA, the CDR3 is TGTGCCAGCAGTGGCTGGTACGAGCAGTACTTC. This chain links TRBV28 with TRBJ2-7; D unresolved. The germline V gene has CDR1 MDHEN and CDR2 SYDVKM. V was cut by 5 bases and J by 4 bases, with 6 bases left in between. There are 11 residues in the CDR3.

The chain recombines TRBV25-1 with TRBJ1-1; maybe TRBD1 (6 bases). CDR3 length: 15 residues. The germline V gene has CDR1 MGHDK and CDR2 SYGVNS. Deletions cut 4 bases from V and 5 bases from J, with 17 bases between. The CDR3 is CASSGRMTGRTEAFF. DNA of the CDR3: TGTGCCAGCAGTGGCCGAATGACAGGTAGGACTGAAGCTTTCTTT. The full variable domain, its missing parts supplied by reference TRBV25-1 and TRBJ1-1, is EADIYQTPRYLVIGTGKKITLECSQTMGHDKMYWYQQDPGMELHLIHYSYGVNSTEKGDLSSESTVSRIRTEHFPLTLESARPSHTSQYLCASSGRMTGRTEAFFGQGTRLTVV.

The V gene is TRBV6-5, the J gene TRBJ1-4, with a weak D call TRBD1 (5 bases). Per the germline V gene, CDR1 is MNHEY and CDR2 is SVGAGI. The ends were cut back, 0 bases at V and 4 bases at J, with 6 bases in the middle. The CDR3 length is 14 residues. The CDR3 is CASSYSQVNEKLFF. The CDR3 coding sequence is TGTGCCAGCAGTTACTCACAGGTTAATGAAAAACTGTTTTTT.

The CDR3 spells CASSELSSYNSPLHF. CDR3 DNA: TGTGCCAGCAGTGAACTGAGCTCCTATAATTCACCCCTCCACTTT. The V call is TRBV6-1, the J call TRBJ1-6, with D uncertain. The CDR3 is 15 amino acids. CDR1 MNHNS and CDR2 SASEGT come from the germline V gene. The V end was cut by 2 bases, the J end by 0 bases, with 5 bases between.

The V gene is TRBV27, the J gene TRBJ2-2; no clear D gene. V lost 3 bases and J lost 5, with 7 bases in between. The CDR3 sequence is 13 residues long. CDR1 MNHEY and CDR2 SMNVEV come from the germline V gene (reference sequence). This chain's CDR3 is CASSFPGTGELFF. In nucleotides, the CDR3 is TGTGCCAGCAGTTTCCCAGGTACCGGGGAGCTGTTTTTT.

The V call is TRBV6-2 or TRBV6-3, the J call TRBJ1-2; D remains unclear. The germline V gene encodes CDR1 MNHEY and CDR2 SVGEGT. The CDR3 runs to 13 residues. Trimming left V 2 bases short and J 8 bases short, with 12 bases between. In nucleotides, the CDR3 is TGTGCCAGCAGTTACGCTCCAGATGTGGGCTACACCTTC. This gives the protein CASSYAPDVGYTF.

V is TRBV24-1 and J is TRBJ2-3; TRBD2 matches 12 bases. Looked up from germline, CDR1 is KGHDR and CDR2 is SFDVKD. The CDR3 loop spans 15 amino acids. The J segment lost 5 bases and the V segment lost 4 bases, leaving 3 bases of the junction unmatched. The CDR3 region is CATSETSGRGDTQYF. CDR3 sequence (DNA): TGTGCCACCAGTGAGACTAGCGGGAGAGGAGATACGCAGTATTTT.

The chain is built from TRBV12-3 or TRBV12-4 and TRBJ1-1; D is possibly TRBD1 (6 bases). Deletions cut 6 bases from V and 7 bases from J, with 9 bases between. The CDR3 is made up of 11 amino acids. The CDR3 coding sequence is TGTGCCAGCAGCCAGGGGATTGAAGCTTTCTTT. As protein: CASSQGIEAFF.

The rearrangement joins TRBV4-1 to TRBJ2-1, with a possible D match to TRBD2 (6 bases). Germline values: CDR1 MGHRA, CDR2 YSYEKL. The length of the CDR3 is 16 residues. Trimming removed 3 bases at V and 6 bases at J, with 18 bases between. The CDR3 reads CASSHPGDGDGNEQFF. In DNA, the CDR3 is TGCGCCAGCAGCCACCCGGGGGACGGAGATGGCAATGAGCAGTTCTTC.

The rearrangement links TRBV30 to TRBJ2-5, with D possibly matching TRBD2 (5 bases). Trimming cost V 1 base and J 5 bases, with 14 bases left between them. The CDR3 has 14 amino acids. Germline-derived CDR1 and CDR2 are GTSNPN and SVGIG (reference sequence). In DNA, the CDR3 is TGTGCCTGGAGTGCAGGTGGGAGTTCGGAGACCCAGTACTTC. This gives the protein CAWSAGGSSETQYF.

The sample holds a few counts of this clone. This chain joins TRBV29-1 and TRBJ2-6, with no clear D. Germline-derived CDR1 and CDR2 are SQVTM and ANQGSEA. The CDR3 loop spans 12 amino acids. The CDR3 protein is CSANSGANVLTF. The CDR3 nucleotides read TGCAGTGCTAACTCTGGGGCCAACGTCCTGACTTTC.

V usage is TRBV9 and J usage is TRBJ2-7; TRBD1 aligns across 9 bases. Germline V gives CDR1 SGDLS, CDR2 YYNGEE. Germline trimming cut 0 bases from V and 5 bases from J; bases unmatched to any gene: 6. The CDR3 covers 15 residues. CDR3 nucleotide sequence: TGTGCCAGCAGCGTAGGAGGGACAGGGAACCACGAGCAGTACTTC. It specifies CASSVGGTGNHEQYF.

The chain links TRBV18 to TRBJ1-1, with D perhaps TRBD1 (6 bases). Germline CDR1 is KGHSH and CDR2 is LQKENI. V dropped 6 bases and J dropped 5 bases, with 13 bases sitting between them. This CDR3 has 13 residues. The CDR3 here is CASSRTETTEAFF. The DNA for the CDR3 is TGTGCCAGCTCCAGGACAGAGACGACTGAAGCTTTCTTT. The full variable domain, its missing parts supplied by reference TRBV18 and TRBJ1-1, is NAGVMQNPRHLVRRRGQEARLRCSPMKGHSHVYWYRQLPEEGLKFMVYLQKENIIDESGMPKERFSAEFPKEGPSILRIQQVVRGDSAAYFCASSRTETTEAFFGQGTRLTVV.

The chain recombines TRBV5-4 with TRBJ2-3; 7 bases are a match to TRBD1. This CDR3 comprises 17 residues. Losses at the gene ends were 4 bases for V and 0 bases for J; bases not matched to a gene: 11. Germline CDR1 reads SGHNT; CDR2 reads YYREEE (reference sequence). CDR3 DNA sequence: TGTGCCAGCAGCCCGACAGGAAGGGACAGTAGCACAGATACGCAGTATTTT. It translates to CASSPTGRDSSTDTQYF.

V and J are TRBV7-9 and TRBJ2-3; the match to TRBD1 covers 8 bases. This CDR3 has 14 amino acids. Trimming took 3 bases from V and 1 from J; bases not matched to a gene: 0. Germline V gene data show CDR1 as SEHNR and CDR2 as FQNEAQ (reference sequence). This CDR3 is CASSLGQGTDTQYF. CDR3 DNA: TGTGCCAGCAGCTTGGGACAGGGCACAGATACGCAGTATTTT.

The chain couples TRBV30 to TRBJ1-3, with 11 nucleotides matching TRBD1. The V and J ends lost 2 bases and 7 bases, in that order; junction bases with no gene match: 13. CDR3 length: 17 residues. In germline, CDR1 is GTSNPN, CDR2 SVGIG (reference sequence). CDR3 sequence reads: CAWSKAGQGAVGNTIYF. DNA for the CDR3: TGTGCCTGGAGTAAAGCCGGACAGGGGGCCGTGGGGAACACCATATATTTT.

The chain uses TRBV11-2 and TRBJ1-6; D possibly corresponds to TRBD1 (5 bases). V shed 4 bases and J shed 7 bases, with 14 bases lying between them. From germline, CDR1 is SGHAT and CDR2 FQNNGV. The CDR3 length is 15 residues. For the CDR3, the DNA is TGTGCCAGCAGCTCCGGGGGGGAGCGGAATTCACCCCTCCACTTT. It codes for CASSSGGERNSPLHF.

CDR3 DNA: TGTGCCAGCAGCATTTCTAGCAGCACAGATACGCAGTATTTT. Translating gives CASSISSSTDTQYF. The rearrangement uses TRBV5-4 and TRBJ2-3, with D perhaps TRBD2 (5 bases). V lost 4 bases, J lost 0 bases, and 9 bases lay in between. The germline V gene has CDR1 SGHNT and CDR2 YYREEE (reference sequence). The CDR3 is 14 residues long.

V usage is TRBV15 and J usage is TRBJ1-3; TRBD1 agrees at 9 bases. Germline V gene lookup returns CDR1 LNHNV and CDR2 YYDKDF (reference sequence). V trimming: 1 base; J trimming: 0 bases; junction bases outside the gene matches: 10. There are 19 residues in the CDR3. DNA of the CDR3: TGTGCCACCAGCAGAGGGCGGATAGGACAGGGGTTCTCTGGAAACACCATATATTTT. Protein product: CATSRGRIGQGFSGNTIYF. The whole variable domain, filled in from reference TRBV15 and TRBJ1-3, reads DAMVIQNPRYQVTQFGKPVTLSCSQTLNHNVMYWYQQKSSQAPKLLFHYYDKDFNNEADTPDNFQSRRPNTSFCFLDIRSPGLGDTAMYLCATSRGRIGQGFSGNTIYFGEGSWLTVV.

CDR3 nucleotides: TGTGCCAGCAGTTACTTCGATTTGTCGGGACAGGACACAGATACGCAGTATTTT. Translated: CASSYFDLSGQDTDTQYF. The chain has TRBV6-2 or TRBV6-3 and TRBJ2-3; 8 bases match TRBD1. The CDR3 contains 18 residues. V was clipped by 1 base and J by 2 bases; unmatched bases: 11. The germline CDR1 and CDR2 sequences are MNHEY and SVGEGT.

This rearrangement joins TRBV13 to TRBJ1-1; D gene ambiguous. The CDR3 spans 15 residues. Germline loops: CDR1 PRHDT, CDR2 FYEKMQ (reference sequence). V lost 0 bases and J 0 bases, leaving 8 bases between the germline ends. The CDR3 sequence is CASSLGQSMNTEAFF. For the CDR3, the DNA is TGTGCCAGCAGCTTAGGACAGTCCATGAACACTGAAGCTTTCTTT.

There are a few counts of this clone. The chain joins TRBV10-3 to TRBJ2-7, with TRBD1 matching 10 bases. V dropped 6 bases and J dropped 5; count of bases not matched to a gene: 7. The CDR3 runs to 14 residues. CDR1 and CDR2 from the germline V gene are ENHRY and SYGVKD. The CDR3 reads CAIRRQGARHEQYF. The DNA of the CDR3 is TGTGCCATCAGGAGACAGGGGGCGAGGCACGAGCAGTACTTC.

The chain recombines TRBV30 with TRBJ1-3; a possible D gene is TRBD1 (5 bases). V was shortened by 6 bases and J by 0 bases, with 9 bases between the two germline ends. Germline loops: CDR1 GTSNPN, CDR2 SVGIG (reference sequence). The CDR3 has 13 amino acids. CDR3 sequence: CACQGVSGNTIYF. CDR3 coding DNA: TGTGCCTGCCAGGGCGTCTCTGGAAACACCATATATTTT.

This chain joins TRBV29-1 and TRBJ2-7; the D gene is possibly TRBD1 (6 bases). This CDR3 spans 14 amino acids. Trimming pared 0 bases from V and 6 bases from J, leaving 15 bases between. The germline gives CDR1 SQVTM, CDR2 ANQGSEA. CDR3 protein: CSVEDTQGTSEQYF. The CDR3 nucleotides read TGCAGCGTTGAAGATACGCAGGGGACATCCGAGCAGTACTTC.

The chain carries TRBV5-4 and TRBJ1-5, with 8 nucleotides matching TRBD1. This CDR3 contains 15 residues. V lost 3 bases to trimming and J lost 2 bases; unmatched junction nucleotides: 4. Germline CDR1 SGHNT, CDR2 YYREEE (reference sequence). The CDR3 nucleotides are TGTGCCAGCAGCTCGGACAGGGCGGGCAATCAGCCCCAGCATTTT. This codes for CASSSDRAGNQPQHF.

CDR3 sequence reads: CSVEETGDTEAFF. The CDR3 DNA reads as TGCAGCGTTGAGGAAACAGGGGACACTGAAGCTTTCTTT. V is TRBV29-1 and J is TRBJ1-1; 7 bases agree with TRBD1. Germline CDR1 is SQVTM and CDR2 is ANQGSEA. The length of the CDR3 is 13 residues. After removal of 3 bases from V and 3 bases from J, the junction contained 4 bases not matched to a gene.

The chain combines TRBV6-5 with TRBJ2-2; TRBD2 matches at 14 bases. In germline, CDR1 is MNHEY, CDR2 SVGAGI. V dropped 5 bases and J dropped 6; count of bases not matched to a gene: 2. CDR3 length: 15 residues. The CDR3 loop is CASSRLAGGSGELFF. As DNA, the CDR3 is TGTGCCAGCAGTCGACTAGCGGGAGGGTCCGGGGAGCTGTTTTTT.